This record looks at one T cell receptor (beta chain) sequence and its context. While infection was still active, Seattle patients were enrolled and then followed longitudinally. This sample stems from a study of blood T cell repertoires in COVID-19. The V gene end was trimmed by 6 bases and the J gene end by 7 bases; junction bases not matched to a gene: 19. This CDR3 has 18 residues. Germline V CDR1 and CDR2: ENHRY, SYGVKD. Authors' analysis steps: Amplified reference gene primers provided the basis for estimating nucleated cell counts. The protocol was immunoSEQ multiplex PCR, while the TCRdb copy is restricted to in-frame clones and leaves out a portion. V and J calls and clone size are as listed in that table; D and trimming were resolved from the DNA. The sample records 450,000 or so clones, about 89% being singletons.

The sample taken for sequencing was peripheral blood. The chain recombines TRBV10-3 with TRBJ1-3; TRBD1 matches at 9 bases. The TCR sequence derives from a woman aged 40-49 years with COVID-19, enrolled during active disease. The CDR3 nucleotides read TGTGCCATCAGCTTTAGCCAAACAGGGGGCCGCCTGCAGAACACCATATATTTT. Translated, it gives CAISFSQTGGRLQNTIYF.